This T cell receptor (beta chain) stems from a study of T-cell memory formation after mild COVID-19. Study-level information: Largely donor-specific sequence clusters came from a couple of donors.

The V gene lost 3 bases and the J gene lost 7 bases, with 10 bases spanning the gap. The CDR3 consists of 12 residues. CDR1 is SGHNT and CDR2 is YYREEE in the germline V gene (reference sequence). Each CDR3 protein is one row after TCRdb ran MiXCR on the 5' RACE reads. This sample has approximately 350,000 distinct CDR3 sequences, with approximately 15% found just once. The sample holds a few counts of this clonotype. The chain joins TRBV5-4 to TRBJ1-1, with a possible D match to TRBD1 (5 bases). This receptor was identified in a man between 18 and 35 years old who had mild COVID-19 (a few samples of this study predate the infection). Cell type and time point are not known. The specimen sequenced was PBMCs or a T cell subset sorted from them (not recorded which). CDR3 bases: TGTGCCAGCAGCTCGGGACGGGATGAAGCTTTCTTT. It yields the protein CASSSGRDEAFF.